This entry features one T cell receptor (beta chain) sequence. Its antigen is still unknown. These data are taken from a study of beta chain features in type 1 diabetes. Study results and limitations: The study found moderately but significantly shorter TCRB CDR3s in all four CD4+ subsets of Type 1 diabetes patients.

All of the isolated RNA was reverse transcribed, so expressed TCRB transcripts were sequenced. Clones were sequenced by immunoSEQ multiplex PCR, and TCRdb holds only the in-frame ones, with some missing. The sample shows around 140,000 clones, around 9% of them seen only once. It was one heparinised blood draw, averaging about 116 mL, that each donor gave. Trimming took 0 bases from V and 0 from J, leaving 9 bases between them. Germline V gives CDR1 ENHRY, CDR2 SYGVKD. This CDR3 region has 15 residues. This clonotype originated in a man younger than 40 with type 1 diabetes. The sample comprised central memory CD4+ T cells from blood. V gene TRBV10-3 combines with J gene TRBJ2-7, with D possibly being TRBD2 (6 bases). CDR3 sequence reads: CAISESSGASYEQYF. The CDR3 DNA reads as TGTGCCATCAGTGAGTCTAGCGGAGCCTCCTACGAGCAGTACTTC.